Following are 16 T cell receptor beta chains from one sample sequenced in a study of T cell responses to AZD1222 COVID-19 vaccine. The assay was immunoSEQ multiplex PCR, and TCRdb's table has in-frame clones only and misses some. The sample has around 160,000 clones, nearly 90% seen once. Sequences were derived from peripheral blood, sampled on day 0 of AZD1222 vaccination. The source of these receptors is an adult in good health.

This clone was counted only a few times. The V and J genes are TRBV5-4 and TRBJ2-2; possible D gene TRBD2, 6 bases. CDR1 is SGHNT, CDR2 YYREEE, per germline (reference sequence). The CDR3 covers 15 residues. V was shortened by 3 bases and J by 5 bases, with 14 bases between the two germline ends. This CDR3 is CASSSSGRWTGELFF. The CDR3 coding sequence is TGTGCCAGCAGCTCTTCAGGGAGGTGGACCGGGGAGCTGTTTTTT.

The chain has TRBV28 and TRBJ1-3; D remains ambiguous. With 5 bases removed from V and 6 bases from J, the gap between germline ends came to 14 bases. Germline CDR1 and CDR2: MDHEN and SYDVKM. The CDR3 is 14 residues long. DNA for the CDR3: TGTGCCAGCAGTCAGTTGGACGGGGAAAACACCATATATTTT. The encoded protein is CASSQLDGENTIYF.

The chain carries TRBV15 and TRBJ2-3; 8 positions agree with TRBD1. Per the germline V gene, CDR1 is LNHNV and CDR2 is YYDKDF (reference sequence). V was pared by 3 bases and J by 3 bases, with 5 bases of the junction left unmatched. The CDR3 is made up of 15 amino acids. The CDR3 spells CATSRTGTGTDTQYF. The DNA for the CDR3 is TGTGCCACCAGCAGGACCGGGACAGGTACAGATACGCAGTATTTT.

The chain has TRBV7-9 and TRBJ2-1; 8 bases are a match to TRBD2. This CDR3 has 18 residues. V dropped 8 bases and J dropped 1; count of bases not matched to a gene: 16. Germline values: CDR1 SEHNR, CDR2 FQNEAQ (reference sequence). The CDR3: CASVPFRAGLGSYNEQFF. As DNA, the CDR3 is TGTGCCAGCGTGCCCTTCCGCGCGGGACTAGGGTCCTACAATGAGCAGTTCTTC.

The V and J genes are TRBV3-1 (or the pseudogene TRBV3-2) and TRBJ1-5; D perhaps matches TRBD1 (6 bases). The CDR3 spans 15 residues. Trimming took off 4 bases at V and 1 base at J, with 11 bases between the two ends. The germline CDR1 and CDR2 sequences are LGHDT and YNNKEL (reference sequence). This CDR3 reads CASSRGHRSNQPQHF. Written as DNA, the CDR3 is TGTGCCAGCAGCCGGGGACACCGAAGCAATCAGCCCCAGCATTTT.

This clone was seen a single time. This chain joins TRBV7-2 and TRBJ2-1; D possibly uses TRBD1 or TRBD2 (6 bases each). Trimming removed 5 bases at V and 9 bases at J, with 11 bases between. The CDR3 runs 12 residues. CDR1 is SGHTA and CDR2 is FQGNSA in the germline V gene. In DNA, the CDR3 is TGTGCCAGCAGCGGGGGGCTTGGTGAGCAGTTCTTC. Residues: CASSGGLGEQFF.

This clone was recorded many times. This sequence joins TRBV5-5 and TRBJ1-1; TRBD1 agrees at 8 bases. Germline V gene sequence: CDR1 SGHKS, CDR2 YYEKEE (reference sequence). V gave up 3 bases and J gave up 7 bases; unmatched junction bases: 17. This CDR3 spans 17 amino acids. In DNA, the CDR3 is TGTGCCAGCAGCTCCACTGGACAGGGAATTAAAGTCGGTGAAGCTTTCTTT. Its translation: CASSSTGQGIKVGEAFF.

The chain links TRBV4-2 to TRBJ1-3; the match to TRBD1 covers 9 bases. V trimming: 2 bases; J trimming: 1 base; junction bases outside the gene matches: 9. The CDR3 is 18 amino acids. Per the germline V gene, CDR1 is LGHNA and CDR2 is YNFKEQ. CDR3 sequence (DNA): TGTGCCAGCAGCCAAACCCAGGGACAGGGAGGTTCTGGAAACACCATATATTTT. This gives the protein CASSQTQGQGGSGNTIYF.

This rearrangement joins TRBV20-1 to TRBJ2-1; D uncertain. In germline, CDR1 is DFQATT, CDR2 SNEGSKA (reference sequence). The CDR3 extends over 10 amino acids. V lost 5 bases to trimming and J lost 8 bases, with 7 bases between them. CDR3 nucleotides: TGCAGTGCTTTAGGATATGAGCAGTTCTTC. The encoded protein is CSALGYEQFF.

This sequence joins TRBV27 and TRBJ2-1; 8 bases line up with TRBD2. Germline V gene sequence: CDR1 MNHEY, CDR2 SMNVEV (reference sequence). The J segment lost 6 bases and the V segment lost 2 bases, leaving 9 bases of the junction unmatched. This CDR3 is built from 16 residues. CDR3 DNA sequence: TGTGCCAGCAGTTTAGTCATAGCGGGACCCGGCAATGAGCAGTTCTTC. It encodes CASSLVIAGPGNEQFF.

The chain joins TRBV5-6 to TRBJ2-3; D is unresolved. In germline, CDR1 is SGHDT, CDR2 YYEEEE. Trimming took 0 bases from V and 2 from J, leaving 13 bases between them. The CDR3 spans 16 residues. In nucleotides, the CDR3 is TGTGCCAGCAGCTTGGGTGCCAGGACCGCCACAGATACGCAGTATTTT. This gives the protein CASSLGARTATDTQYF.

This chain connects TRBV12-5 to TRBJ2-1, with 12 bases fitting TRBD2. V lost 1 base to trimming and J lost 2 bases; unmatched junction nucleotides: 6. Germline loops: CDR1 LGHNT, CDR2 FRNRAP. The CDR3 length is 18 residues. CDR3 protein: CASGLDSGTSGPYNEQFF. The DNA of the CDR3 is TGTGCTAGTGGTTTGGACTCAGGGACTAGCGGGCCCTACAATGAGCAGTTCTTC.

This clone is a singleton in its sample. This chain links TRBV9 with TRBJ1-4, with D perhaps matching TRBD1 (5 bases). The length of the CDR3 is 15 residues. Per the germline V gene, CDR1 is SGDLS and CDR2 is YYNGEE. V was clipped by 0 bases and J by 7 bases, with 13 bases between them. The CDR3 region is CASSVVPGTGEKLFF. CDR3 coding DNA: TGTGCCAGCAGCGTAGTTCCAGGGACGGGTGAAAAACTGTTTTTT. Supplemented by reference TRBV9 and TRBJ1-4, the full variable domain reads DSGVTQTPKHLITATGQRVTLRCSPRSGDLSVYWYQQSLDQGLQFLIQYYNGEERAKGNILERFSAQQFPDLHSELNLSSLELGDSALYFCASSVVPGTGEKLFFGSGTQLSVL.

A word on this clone: A junction boundary mismatches the germline segment, possibly from a read error. The chain uses TRBV5-5 and TRBJ2-2; D not certain. Germline CDR1 is SGHKS and CDR2 is YYEKEE (reference sequence). This CDR3 is built from 14 residues. The CDR3 spells CASSLVPSPGELFF. CDR3 nucleotides: TGTGCCAGCAGTTTGGTCCCTTCCCCCGGGGAGCTGTTTTTT.

The sample holds a few counts of this clone. This chain joins TRBV29-1 and TRBJ1-2, with TRBD1 as a possible D gene (6 bases). V lost 7 bases and J lost 3, with 9 bases in between. CDR3 size: 11 residues. CDR1 is SQVTM and CDR2 is ANQGSEA in the germline V gene. Here the CDR3 DNA reads TGCAGCGGGGAGGGGGACTATGGCTACACCTTC. Residues: CSGEGDYGYTF.

V gene TRBV5-4 combines with J gene TRBJ2-5; maybe TRBD2 (6 bases). Germline CDR1 SGHNT, CDR2 YYREEE (reference sequence). The V end lost 5 bases, the J end lost 5 bases, and 22 bases lay between the germline ends. The CDR3 runs 16 residues. The CDR3 DNA is TGTGCCAGCAGTGCTGGTTTTCGGGGGTCCGGGGAGACCCAGTACTTC. Its protein product is CASSAGFRGSGETQYF. Together with reference TRBV5-4 and TRBJ2-5, the CDR3 gives the full variable domain: ETGVTQSPTHLIKTRGQQVTLRCSSQSGHNTVSWYQQALGQGPQFIFQYYREEENGRGNFPPRFSGLQFPNYSSELNVNALELDDSALYLCASSAGFRGSGETQYFGPGTRLLVL.